The 27 T cell receptor beta chains in this list originate from one sample, sequenced in a study of PD-L1 blockade in urothelial cancer. Method: immunoSEQ multiplex PCR; TCRdb's copy keeps in-frame clones and lacks some. This table holds about 130,000 clones, roughly 84% found once. The sample's time point: pretreatment peripheral blood. The sequencing used PBMCs, collected around atezolizumab (anti-PD-L1) treatment. These receptors were obtained from a middle-aged man with urothelial cancer.

The chain links TRBV19 to TRBJ1-6; D is undetermined. Between the trimmed V and J ends, which lost 5 bases and 8 bases, there was a span of 7 bases. There are 12 residues in the CDR3. CDR1 and CDR2 from the germline V gene are LNHDA and SQIVND (reference sequence). The chain's CDR3 is CASSVYDSPLHF. The CDR3 nucleotides are TGTGCCAGTAGTGTGTATGATTCACCCCTCCACTTT.

This clone was seen just once. The J gene is TRBJ2-1, the V gene TRBV7-3, with 11 bases lining up with TRBD1. This CDR3 is 16 amino acids long. V lost 1 base and J lost 10; bases outside the gene matches: 9. CDR1 is SGHTA, CDR2 FQGTGA, per germline. This CDR3 is CASSLNVGTGGNEQFF. The CDR3 DNA is TGTGCCAGCAGCTTAAATGTTGGGACAGGGGGAAACGAGCAGTTCTTC.

The chain recombines TRBV6-1 with TRBJ1-2; TRBD1 aligns across 10 bases. Germline values: CDR1 MNHNS, CDR2 SASEGT. This CDR3 is 15 amino acids long. After removal of 5 bases from V and 2 bases from J, the junction contained 5 bases not matched to a gene. This chain's CDR3 is CASSSVDRGNYGYTF. The CDR3 region has the DNA TGTGCCAGCAGTTCTGTGGACAGGGGGAACTATGGCTACACCTTC.

This clone appeared once. The gene calls are TRBV18 and TRBJ1-5, with 7 bases matching TRBD1. Germline values: CDR1 KGHSH, CDR2 LQKENI. V lost 4 bases to trimming and J lost 4 bases; unmatched junction nucleotides: 7. CDR3 length equals 15 residues. The CDR3, as DNA: TGTGCCAGCTCACTCACAGGGGACCGTAATCAGCCCCAGCATTTT. Encoded protein: CASSLTGDRNQPQHF.

V gene TRBV6-4 combines with J gene TRBJ2-2; 9 bases fit TRBD1. V gave up 6 bases and J gave up 4 bases; unmatched junction bases: 6. From germline, CDR1 is MRHNA and CDR2 SNTAGT. The length of the CDR3 is 15 residues. CDR3 protein: CASRPGQGPTGELFF. CDR3 sequence (DNA): TGTGCCAGCAGACCGGGACAGGGCCCCACCGGGGAGCTGTTTTTT.

The V and J genes are TRBV6-5 and TRBJ1-2; 11 bases are shared with TRBD1. The CDR3 covers 14 residues. Germline CDR1 and CDR2: MNHEY and SVGAGI. The junction had 3 bases not matched to a gene; V was cut back by 6 bases and J by 3 bases. CDR3 protein: CASSRTGGDYGYTF. The CDR3 DNA reads TGTGCCAGCAGCCGGACAGGGGGCGACTATGGCTACACCTTC.

This rearrangement joins TRBV7-6 to TRBJ2-1; TRBD2 matches 9 bases. J lost 4 bases, V lost 4 bases, and 8 bases had no gene match. The CDR3 spans 16 residues. CDR1 and CDR2 from the germline V gene are SGHVS and FNYEAQ. CDR3 sequence: CASSWSREGAYNEQFF. As DNA, the CDR3 is TGTGCCAGCAGCTGGTCGCGGGAGGGCGCGTACAATGAGCAGTTCTTC.

V usage is TRBV5-1 and J usage is TRBJ2-5; D is possibly TRBD2 (6 bases). The CDR3 is 16 residues long. CDR1 and CDR2 (germline): SGHRS, YFSETQ. The V end lost 0 bases, the J end lost 0 bases, and 12 bases lay between the germline ends. CDR3 nucleotides: TGCGCCAGCAGCTTGGAGCGGGCGCAGTACCAAGAGACCCAGTACTTC. Translated: CASSLERAQYQETQYF.

The J gene is TRBJ2-3, the V gene TRBV18; tentatively, D is TRBD2 (6 bases). Trimming pared 1 base from V and 5 bases from J, leaving 7 bases between. The length of the CDR3 is 13 residues. CDR1 and CDR2 from the germline V gene are KGHSH and LQKENI. CDR3 in DNA: TGTGCCAGCTCACCACGGCGGGAAGATACGCAGTATTTT. This sequence encodes CASSPRREDTQYF.

The chain is built from TRBV6-1 and TRBJ1-5; a possible D gene is TRBD1 (5 bases). From germline, CDR1 is MNHNS and CDR2 SASEGT. The CDR3 is 13 amino acids. V was trimmed by 8 bases and J by 9 bases, leaving 17 bases between them. The CDR3 loop reads CASFWGGPGPQHF. The CDR3 DNA reads TGTGCCAGCTTTTGGGGCGGACCAGGGCCCCAGCATTTT.

V usage is TRBV29-1 and J usage is TRBJ2-2, with D perhaps TRBD2 (6 bases). CDR1 and CDR2 from the germline V gene are SQVTM and ANQGSEA. Trimming removed 8 bases at V and 3 bases at J, with 13 bases between. The CDR3 spans 13 residues. The CDR3 DNA is TGCAGCACCTCCGGGACTCACACCGGGGAGCTGTTTTTT. This encodes CSTSGTHTGELFF.

A single count supports this clone. V and J are TRBV5-1 and TRBJ2-6, with D unresolved. CDR1 SGHRS and CDR2 YFSETQ come from the germline V gene. This CDR3 spans 15 amino acids. V gave up 4 bases and J gave up 1 base, with 9 bases separating them. CDR3 loop: CASSRPTSGANVLTF. CDR3 nucleotides: TGCGCCAGCAGCCGCCCCACTTCTGGGGCCAACGTCCTGACTTTC. The full variable domain, its missing parts supplied by reference TRBV5-1 and TRBJ2-6, is KAGVTQTPRYLIKTRGQQVTLSCSPISGHRSVSWYQQTPGQGLQFLFEYFSETQRNKGNFPGRFSGRQFSNSRSEMNVSTLELGDSALYLCASSRPTSGANVLTFGAGSRLTVL.

This clone was observed a single time. This chain connects TRBV30 to TRBJ2-2; D is unclear. CDR3 length equals 15 residues. Deletions cut 0 bases from V and 5 bases from J, with 13 bases between. The germline V gene encodes CDR1 GTSNPN and CDR2 SVGIG (reference sequence). The CDR3 sequence: CAWSVELVLTGELFF. The DNA of the CDR3 is TGTGCCTGGAGTGTTGAGCTAGTATTAACCGGGGAGCTGTTTTTT.

J is TRBJ2-5 and V is TRBV15, with D perhaps matching TRBD1 (5 bases). The J call may be incorrect, as the DNA end agrees better with TRBJ2-7. Germline CDR1 reads LNHNV; CDR2 reads YYDKDF (reference sequence). This CDR3 contains 15 residues. CDR3: CATSREKDKAYEQYF. CDR3 bases: TGTGCCACCAGCAGAGAGAAGGACAAGGCCTACGAGCAGTACTTC.

This chain uses TRBV5-4 with TRBJ2-7; possible D gene TRBD1, 6 bases. The CDR3 runs to 14 residues. V gave up 4 bases and J gave up 3 bases, with 14 bases separating them. Germline V gene data show CDR1 as SGHNT and CDR2 as YYREEE (reference sequence). The CDR3 is CASSLGQTIYEQYF. In DNA form, the CDR3 reads TGTGCCAGCAGCCTTGGACAGACCATCTACGAGCAGTACTTC.

The gene calls are TRBV19 and TRBJ2-2; possibly TRBD1 for D (5 bases). The germline gives CDR1 LNHDA, CDR2 SQIVND (reference sequence). The CDR3 has 14 amino acids. V lost 6 bases to trimming and J lost 6 bases, with 14 bases between them. The CDR3 loop is CASRTTRQSGELFF. The CDR3 DNA sequence: TGTGCCAGTAGAACAACACGACAGTCCGGGGAGCTGTTTTTT.

V gene TRBV11-1 combines with J gene TRBJ2-1, with TRBD1 matching over 8 bases. J gave up 9 bases and V 4 bases, and 8 bases lay outside the gene matches. The CDR3 contains 14 residues. CDR1 and CDR2 from the germline V gene are SGHAT and FQDESV (reference sequence). The DNA of the CDR3 is TGTGCCAGCAGCTGGGGACAGGACCAAGGTGAGCAGTTCTTC. Protein: CASSWGQDQGEQFF.

V gene TRBV30 combines with J gene TRBJ1-4; 10 nucleotides line up with TRBD1. The CDR3 spans 15 residues. CDR1 is GTSNPN, CDR2 SVGIG, per germline (reference sequence). After removal of 3 bases from V and 7 bases from J, the junction contained 8 bases not matched to a gene. The CDR3 is CAWSPGTGEGEKLFF. CDR3 bases: TGTGCCTGGAGCCCCGGGACAGGGGAGGGTGAAAAACTGTTTTTT. Together with reference TRBV30 and TRBJ1-4, the CDR3 gives the full variable domain: SQTIHQWPATLVQPVGSPLSLECTVEGTSNPNLYWYRQAAGRGLQLLFYSVGIGQISSEVPQNLSASRPQDRQFILSSKKLLLSDSGFYLCAWSPGTGEGEKLFFGSGTQLSVL.

The chain uses TRBV7-2 and TRBJ2-1; no clear D gene. The CDR3 extends over 17 amino acids. In germline, CDR1 is SGHTA, CDR2 FQGNSA. The V end was cut by 4 bases, the J end by 2 bases, with 18 bases between. The CDR3 bases are TGTGCCAGCAGCTCTAAGAGGCGCCAGACCACCTACAATGAGCAGTTCTTC. This sequence encodes CASSSKRRQTTYNEQFF.

V is TRBV11-1 and J is TRBJ2-5, with TRBD2 matching 10 bases. The CDR3 totals 17 residues. Germline V gene data show CDR1 as SGHAT and CDR2 as FQDESV (reference sequence). The V gene end was trimmed by 1 base and the J gene end by 0 bases; junction bases not matched to a gene: 5. CDR3 sequence reads: CASSLGTSGGYQETQYF. The CDR3 nucleotides read TGTGCCAGCAGCTTAGGGACTAGCGGAGGGTACCAAGAGACCCAGTACTTC.

J is TRBJ2-2 and V is TRBV6-6; 7 bases match TRBD1. The CDR3 extends over 15 amino acids. Germline CDR1 is MNHNY and CDR2 is SVGAGI (reference sequence). The V and J ends lost 5 bases and 5 bases, in that order; junction bases with no gene match: 8. The CDR3: CASSGLTGDTGELFF. Here the CDR3 DNA reads TGTGCCAGCAGTGGACTTACAGGGGATACCGGGGAGCTGTTTTTT.

The chain employs TRBV9 and TRBJ2-3; D perhaps matches TRBD1 (6 bases). The germline V gene has CDR1 SGDLS and CDR2 YYNGEE. The V gene lost 3 bases and the J gene lost 3 bases, with 17 bases spanning the gap. The CDR3 runs 16 residues. The CDR3 sequence: CASSATDRFGTDTQYF. DNA for the CDR3: TGTGCCAGCAGCGCTACGGACAGATTTGGAACAGATACGCAGTATTTT.

The CDR3 sequence is CASFGTAYEQYF. The CDR3 DNA follows: TGTGCCAGCTTTGGGACAGCCTACGAGCAGTACTTC. J is TRBJ2-7 and V is TRBV28; TRBD1 matches 7 bases. CDR1 is MDHEN, CDR2 SYDVKM, per germline. Unmatched junction bases numbered 3, after V lost 8 bases and J lost 2 bases. The length of the CDR3 is 12 residues.

V is TRBV2 and J is TRBJ2-3; D remains ambiguous. The germline gives CDR1 SNHLY, CDR2 FYNNEI. Trimming shortened V by 10 bases and J by 0 bases, and 8 bases separated the two germline ends. The CDR3 contains 12 residues. CDR3 in DNA: TGTGCCACGAGGTCTAGCACAGATACGCAGTATTTT. Translated, it gives CATRSSTDTQYF.

The gene calls are TRBV7-8 and TRBJ2-7; TRBD1 aligns across 10 bases. The CDR3 extends over 15 amino acids. V was pared by 5 bases and J by 5 bases, with 9 bases of the junction left unmatched. Germline V lookup: CDR1 SGHVS, CDR2 FQNEAQ. For the CDR3, the DNA is TGTGCCAGCAGCACCGCCGGGACAGGGGACGACGAGCAGTACTTC. Residues: CASSTAGTGDDEQYF.

The gene calls are TRBV2 and TRBJ2-5, with 14 bases fitting TRBD2. Per the germline V gene, CDR1 is SNHLY and CDR2 is FYNNEI. Trimming cost V 3 bases and J 5 bases; bases outside gene matches: 8. CDR3 size: 17 residues. Written as DNA, the CDR3 is TGTGCCAGCAGTGACACTGGGACTAGCGGGAGTAGGGAGACCCAGTACTTC. Translation gives CASSDTGTSGSRETQYF.

The J gene is TRBJ2-7, the V gene TRBV19; 10 bases line up with TRBD1. V shed 4 bases, J shed 5 bases, and the junction held 5 bases outside the gene matches. Germline lookup yields CDR1 LNHDA and CDR2 SQIVND (reference sequence). This CDR3 has 14 residues. The CDR3 loop is CASSTRDRGDEQYF. The CDR3 nucleotides are TGTGCCAGTAGTACCCGGGACAGGGGAGACGAGCAGTACTTC.